The present entry profiles one T cell receptor beta chain with its context. The data belong to a study of blood T cell repertoires in COVID-19. Here immunoSEQ multiplex PCR was the method, and the copy in TCRdb shows in-frame clones only, minus some. The sample gives hundreds of thousands of clones, approximately 78% of which show up once; about 5% is in the top ten. The TCR originated in a man in his forties who had been exposed to COVID-19. Sequencing input: PBMCs or T cells enriched from blood (not recorded which).

CDR3 residues: CASSVDPGRHSGNTIYF. The CDR3 DNA reads as TGTGCCAGCAGCGTAGATCCCGGTCGTCACTCTGGAAACACCATATATTTT. V is TRBV9 and J is TRBJ1-3; D gene unclear. CDR3 size: 17 residues. The V end lost 0 bases, the J end lost 0 bases, and 13 bases lay between the germline ends. Looked up from germline, CDR1 is SGDLS and CDR2 is YYNGEE.